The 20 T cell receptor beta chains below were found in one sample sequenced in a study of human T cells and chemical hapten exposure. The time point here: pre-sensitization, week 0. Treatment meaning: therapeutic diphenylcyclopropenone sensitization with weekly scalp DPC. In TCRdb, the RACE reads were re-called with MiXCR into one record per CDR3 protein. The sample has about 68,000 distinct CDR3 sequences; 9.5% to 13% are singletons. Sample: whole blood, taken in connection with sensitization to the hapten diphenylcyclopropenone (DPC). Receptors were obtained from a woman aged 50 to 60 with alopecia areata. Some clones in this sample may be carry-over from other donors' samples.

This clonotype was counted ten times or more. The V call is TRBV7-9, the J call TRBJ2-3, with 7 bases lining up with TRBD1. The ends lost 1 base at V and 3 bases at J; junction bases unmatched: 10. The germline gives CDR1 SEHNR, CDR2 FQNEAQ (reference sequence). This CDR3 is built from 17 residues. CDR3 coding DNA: TGTGCCAGCAGCTTAGAAGGGGCCGGGACAGTGACAGATACGCAGTATTTT. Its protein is CASSLEGAGTVTDTQYF.

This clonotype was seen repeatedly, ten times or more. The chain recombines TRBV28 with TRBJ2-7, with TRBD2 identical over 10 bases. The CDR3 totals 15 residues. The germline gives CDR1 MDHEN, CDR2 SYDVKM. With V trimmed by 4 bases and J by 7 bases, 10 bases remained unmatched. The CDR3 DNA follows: TGTGCCAGCAGTTCCGGGCCGAGAGCGGGAGGGGAGCAGTACTTC. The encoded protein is CASSSGPRAGGEQYF.

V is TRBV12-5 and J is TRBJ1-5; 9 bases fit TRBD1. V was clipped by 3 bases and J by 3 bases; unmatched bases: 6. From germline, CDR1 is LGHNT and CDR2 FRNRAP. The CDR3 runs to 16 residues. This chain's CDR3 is CASGLKQGASNQPQHF. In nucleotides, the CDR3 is TGTGCTAGTGGTTTAAAACAGGGGGCCTCCAATCAGCCCCAGCATTTT.

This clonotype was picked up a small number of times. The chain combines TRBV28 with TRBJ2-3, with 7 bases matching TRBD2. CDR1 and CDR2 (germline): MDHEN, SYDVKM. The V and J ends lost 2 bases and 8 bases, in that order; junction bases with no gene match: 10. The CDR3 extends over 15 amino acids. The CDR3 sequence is CASSLPTNSGGTQYF. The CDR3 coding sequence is TGTGCCAGCAGTTTACCGACCAACTCGGGGGGTACGCAGTATTTT.

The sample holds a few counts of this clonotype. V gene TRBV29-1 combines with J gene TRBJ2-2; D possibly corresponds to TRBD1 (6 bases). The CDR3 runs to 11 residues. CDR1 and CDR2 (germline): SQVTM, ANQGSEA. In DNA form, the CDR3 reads TGCACTGGACAGATCACCGGGGAGCTGTTTTTT. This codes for CTGQITGELFF.

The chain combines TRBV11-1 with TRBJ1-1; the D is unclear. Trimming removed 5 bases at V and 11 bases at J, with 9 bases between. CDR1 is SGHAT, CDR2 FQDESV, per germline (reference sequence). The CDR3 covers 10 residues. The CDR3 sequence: CASSQSVAFF. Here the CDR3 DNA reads TGTGCCAGCAGCCAATCGGTTGCTTTCTTT.

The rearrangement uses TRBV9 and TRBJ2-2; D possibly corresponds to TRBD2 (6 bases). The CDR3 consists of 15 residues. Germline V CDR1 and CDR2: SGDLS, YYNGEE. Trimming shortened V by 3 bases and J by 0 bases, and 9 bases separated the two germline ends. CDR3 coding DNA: TGTGCCAGCAGCGCTATAGCGGCGAACACCGGGGAGCTGTTTTTT. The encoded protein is CASSAIAANTGELFF.

CDR3 residues: CASSIQGGVGEAFF. The DNA of the CDR3 is TGTGCCAGTAGTATCCAGGGTGGGGTCGGTGAAGCTTTCTTT. V is TRBV19 and J is TRBJ1-1, with a possible D match to TRBD1 (5 bases). CDR3 length equals 14 residues. Trimming took 3 bases from V and 7 from J, leaving 15 bases between them. Per germline, CDR1 LNHDA and CDR2 SQIVND (reference sequence). Variable domain in full (rest from reference TRBV19 and TRBJ1-1): DGGITQSPKYLFRKEGQNVTLSCEQNLNHDAMYWYRQDPGQGLRLIYYSQIVNDFQKGDIAEGYSVSREKKESFPLTVTSAQKNPTAFYLCASSIQGGVGEAFFGQGTRLTVV.

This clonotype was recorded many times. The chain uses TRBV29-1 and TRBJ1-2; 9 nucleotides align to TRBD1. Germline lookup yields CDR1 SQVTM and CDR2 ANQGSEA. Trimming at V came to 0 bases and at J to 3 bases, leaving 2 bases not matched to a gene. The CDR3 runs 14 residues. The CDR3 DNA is TGCAGCGTTGAAGATCGACAGGGGGACTATGGCTACACCTTC. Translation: CSVEDRQGDYGYTF.

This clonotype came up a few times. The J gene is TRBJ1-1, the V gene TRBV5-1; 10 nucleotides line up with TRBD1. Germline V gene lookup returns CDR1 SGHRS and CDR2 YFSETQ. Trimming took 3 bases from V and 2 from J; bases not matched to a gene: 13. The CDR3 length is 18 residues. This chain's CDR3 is CASSSTTRTGGLNTEAFF. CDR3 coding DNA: TGCGCCAGCAGCTCAACTACTAGGACAGGGGGACTTAACACTGAAGCTTTCTTT.

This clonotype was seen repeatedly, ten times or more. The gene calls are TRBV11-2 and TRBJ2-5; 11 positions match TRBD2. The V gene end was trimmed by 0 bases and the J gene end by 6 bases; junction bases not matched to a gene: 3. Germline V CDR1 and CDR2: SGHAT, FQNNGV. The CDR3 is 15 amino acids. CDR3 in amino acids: CASSLEGLAVQTQYF. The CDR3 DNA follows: TGTGCCAGCAGCTTAGAGGGACTAGCGGTGCAGACCCAGTACTTC.

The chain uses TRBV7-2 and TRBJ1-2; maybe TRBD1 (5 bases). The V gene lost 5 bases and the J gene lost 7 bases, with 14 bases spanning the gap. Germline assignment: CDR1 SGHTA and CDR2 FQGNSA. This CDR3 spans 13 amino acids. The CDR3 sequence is CASSEGFAGGYTF. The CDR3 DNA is TGTGCCAGCAGCGAGGGGTTTGCTGGTGGCTACACCTTC.

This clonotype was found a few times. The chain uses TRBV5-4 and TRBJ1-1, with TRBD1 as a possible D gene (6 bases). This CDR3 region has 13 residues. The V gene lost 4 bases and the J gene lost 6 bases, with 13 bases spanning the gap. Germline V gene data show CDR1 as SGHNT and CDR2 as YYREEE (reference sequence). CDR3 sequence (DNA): TGTGCCAGCAGCCAACAGGGACCTGCTGAAGCTTTCTTT. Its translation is CASSQQGPAEAFF.

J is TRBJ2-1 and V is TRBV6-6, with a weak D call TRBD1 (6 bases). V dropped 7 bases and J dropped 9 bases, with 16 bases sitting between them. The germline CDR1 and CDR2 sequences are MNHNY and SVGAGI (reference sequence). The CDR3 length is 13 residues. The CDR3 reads CASNKEGVPEQFF. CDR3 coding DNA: TGTGCCAGCAACAAAGAGGGGGTGCCTGAGCAGTTCTTC.

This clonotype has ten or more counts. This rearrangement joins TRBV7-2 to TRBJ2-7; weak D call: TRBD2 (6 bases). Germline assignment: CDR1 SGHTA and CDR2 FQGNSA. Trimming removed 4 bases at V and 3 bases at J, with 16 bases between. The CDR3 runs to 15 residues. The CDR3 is CASSSQYGSSYEQYF. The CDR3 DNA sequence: TGTGCCAGCAGCTCTCAGTACGGGAGTAGCTACGAGCAGTACTTC. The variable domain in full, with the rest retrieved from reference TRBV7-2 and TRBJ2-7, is GAGVSQSPSNKVTEKGKDVELRCDPISGHTALYWYRQSLGQGLEFLIYFQGNSAPDKSGLPSDRFSAERTGGSVSTLTIQRTQQEDSAVYLCASSSQYGSSYEQYFGPGTRLTVT.

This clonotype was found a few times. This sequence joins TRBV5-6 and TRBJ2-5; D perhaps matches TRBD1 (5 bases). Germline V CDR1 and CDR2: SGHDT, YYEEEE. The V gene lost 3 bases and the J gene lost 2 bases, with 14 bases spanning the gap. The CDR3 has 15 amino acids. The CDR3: CASSYRGHLQETQYF. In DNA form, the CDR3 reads TGTGCCAGCAGCTACAGAGGACACCTTCAAGAGACCCAGTACTTC.

For the CDR3, the DNA is TGCAGCGTGGGTAAGGGACTAGAGGGCATTCAGTACTTC. Its translation is CSVGKGLEGIQYF. The J gene is TRBJ2-4, the V gene TRBV29-1; 8 nucleotides match TRBD2. J lost 9 bases, V lost 6 bases, and 10 bases had no gene match. Germline CDR1 reads SQVTM; CDR2 reads ANQGSEA. This CDR3 is built from 13 residues.

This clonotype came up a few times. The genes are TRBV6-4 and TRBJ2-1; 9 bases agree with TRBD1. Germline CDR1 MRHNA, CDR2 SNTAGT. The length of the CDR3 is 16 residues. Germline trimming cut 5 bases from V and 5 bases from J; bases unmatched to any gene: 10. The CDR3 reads CASSRTGTGNDNEQFF. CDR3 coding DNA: TGTGCCAGCAGTCGTACCGGGACAGGGAATGACAATGAGCAGTTCTTC.

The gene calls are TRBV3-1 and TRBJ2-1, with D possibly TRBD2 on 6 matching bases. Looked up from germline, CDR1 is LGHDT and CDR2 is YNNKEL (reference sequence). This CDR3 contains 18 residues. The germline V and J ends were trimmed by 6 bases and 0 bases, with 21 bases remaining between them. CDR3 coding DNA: TGTGCCAGCAGGAATAGCGGTACCGGCGCCCGCTCCTACAATGAGCAGTTCTTC. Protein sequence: CASRNSGTGARSYNEQFF.

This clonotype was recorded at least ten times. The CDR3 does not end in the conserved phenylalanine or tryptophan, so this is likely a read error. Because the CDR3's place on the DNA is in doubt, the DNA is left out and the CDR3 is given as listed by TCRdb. Here the CDR3 reads CSVEWWGLLLG. The rearrangement uses TRBV29-1 and TRBJ2-5; the D call of TRBD2 is as the table states it, not checked on the DNA. The CDR3 spans 11 residues, counting both ends. Germline V gives CDR1 SQVTM, CDR2 ANQGSEA.